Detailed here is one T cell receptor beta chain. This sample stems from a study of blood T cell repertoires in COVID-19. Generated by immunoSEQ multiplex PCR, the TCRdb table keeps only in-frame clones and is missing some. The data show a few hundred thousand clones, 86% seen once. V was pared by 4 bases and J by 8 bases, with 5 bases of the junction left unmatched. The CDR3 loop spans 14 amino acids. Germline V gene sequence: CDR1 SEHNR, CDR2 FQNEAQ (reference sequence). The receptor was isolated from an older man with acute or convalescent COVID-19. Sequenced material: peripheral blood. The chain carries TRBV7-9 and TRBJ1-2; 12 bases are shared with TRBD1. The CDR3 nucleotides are TGTGCCAGCAGCTCGGGACAGGGGGCAGGAGGCTACACCTTC. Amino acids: CASSSGQGAGGYTF.